This TCR beta chain was identified in a study of blood T cell repertoires in COVID-19 (dated by TCRdb to the early 2020s). Context from the whole study: Collaborator samples came from the United States, Italy and Spain and covered acute and convalescent phases of COVID-19. The prospective study material was composed of cDNA or gDNA derived from T cells, B-cell-depleted T cells, or PBMCs. Where HLA class I and class II types were available, the types were taken from metadata supplied by the sample provider, not from assay-based typing. Subjects who had been exposed to COVID-19, were actively infected with it, or had recovered from it provided the deeply sampled blood TCRbeta repertoires that made up the dataset. A de-identified subject ID, COVID-19 status, age in years and sex were almost always included in the sample metadata. The repertoires were released in a freely available public database intended as a resource for research on the immune response to SARS-CoV-2. The samples were drawn from two sources: the first 160 participants of the ongoing ImmuneRACE study, and fewer than 1,500 subjects contributed by 6 global collaborators. Study-wide conclusions, independent of this receptor: Clinical and demographic metadata were provided uncurated, with the amount varying by source and participant.

Inclusive of the bounding cysteine and phenylalanine, the CDR3 is 15 residues long. Solely the CDR3 DNA is kept, with 45 bases framed from the first base. V is reduced by 2 bases and J by 0 bases, leaving a spacing of 9 bases between them. According to the germline V gene, CDR1 reads SGHDT and CDR2 reads YYEEEE. TCRbeta CDR3 regions were amplified from genomic DNA using the immunoSEQ Assay, a bias-controlled multiplex PCR. Per the original workflow: The number of nucleated cells in each sample was estimated from the amplification of reference gene primers within the assay. To quantify the absolute abundance of each unique TCRbeta CDR3 rearrangement, sequence reads were collapsed and filtered. Productive Simpson clonality was computed per sample as the square root of Simpson's diversity index over productive rearrangements. The immuneACCESS repertoire file appears here via TCRdb, limited to in-frame rearrangements. These files lack a portion of the clones; in checked studies, under half of the deficit traces to unresolved V genes, and the cause of the others is not known. The V and J calls and the clone size are those of that table, but D and trimming were determined from the DNA. The sample table holds about 330,000 clones, of which about 83% were seen once. About 1.2% of the sample rests with the top ten.

Collaborating institutions collected whole blood in K2EDTA tubes following their own protocols. For TCRbeta analysis, collaborator samples were shipped as frozen whole blood, as isolated PBMCs, or as DNA extracted from either sample type. As concerns this clone: Its antigen is still unknown. No base quality information exists; no much larger clone differs at one position.

The sequence is built from TRBV5-6 and TRBJ2-4, with a tentative D gene TRBD1 over 6 matching bases. The TCR comes from a woman between 50 and 59 years old with acute or convalescent COVID-19. The source material was peripheral blood. The nucleotide sequence is given as TGTGCCAGCAGCTTTACACAGGGAGCCAAAAACATTCAGTACTTC. It translates as CASSFTQGAKNIQYF.